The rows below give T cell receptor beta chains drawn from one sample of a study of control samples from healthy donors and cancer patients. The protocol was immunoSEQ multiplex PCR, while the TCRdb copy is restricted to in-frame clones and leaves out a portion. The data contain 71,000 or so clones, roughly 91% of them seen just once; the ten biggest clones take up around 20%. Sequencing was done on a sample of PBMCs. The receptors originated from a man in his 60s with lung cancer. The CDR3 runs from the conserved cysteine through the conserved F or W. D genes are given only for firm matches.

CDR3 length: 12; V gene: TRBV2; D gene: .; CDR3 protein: CASSVRGYGYTF
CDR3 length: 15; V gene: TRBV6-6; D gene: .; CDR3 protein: CASSYFKTGAYEQYF
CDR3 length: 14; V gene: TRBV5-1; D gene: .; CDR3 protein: CASSFGRADEKLFF
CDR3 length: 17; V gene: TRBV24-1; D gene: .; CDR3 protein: CATSDPSGLKPTDTQYF
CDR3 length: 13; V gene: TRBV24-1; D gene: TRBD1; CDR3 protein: CATSDPGQRGYTF
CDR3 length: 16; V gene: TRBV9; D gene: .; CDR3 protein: CASSVVWGGAGNTIYF
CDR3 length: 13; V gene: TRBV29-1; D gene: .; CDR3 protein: CSVERLFGNTIYF
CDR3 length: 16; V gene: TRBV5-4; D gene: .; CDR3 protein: CASKDMEGEGNYGYTF
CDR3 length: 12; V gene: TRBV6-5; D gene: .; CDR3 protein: CASSPTSLEQYF
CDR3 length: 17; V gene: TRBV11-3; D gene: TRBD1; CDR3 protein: CASSSWVGTGVYNEQFF
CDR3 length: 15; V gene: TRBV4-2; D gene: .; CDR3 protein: CASSQEEGSDYGYTF
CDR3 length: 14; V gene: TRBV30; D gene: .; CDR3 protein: CAWSTGSVQETQYF
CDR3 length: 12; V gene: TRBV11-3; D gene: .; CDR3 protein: CASSYSENEQFF
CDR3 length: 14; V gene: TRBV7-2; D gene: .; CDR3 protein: CASSPGRAQETQYF
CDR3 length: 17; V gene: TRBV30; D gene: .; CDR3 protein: CAWGAIRGFENGNTIYF
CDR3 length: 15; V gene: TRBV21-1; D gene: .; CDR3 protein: CASSKEVIGDDGYTF
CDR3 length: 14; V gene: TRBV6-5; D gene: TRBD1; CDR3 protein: CASSTRQGNQPQHF
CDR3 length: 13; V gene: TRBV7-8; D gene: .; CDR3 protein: CAVDVEVVSEAFF
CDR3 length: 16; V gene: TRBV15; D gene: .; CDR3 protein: CATSRGSGGSNYGYTF
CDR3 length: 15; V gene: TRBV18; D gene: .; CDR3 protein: CASSPDWQMNTEAFF
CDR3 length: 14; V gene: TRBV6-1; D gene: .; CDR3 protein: CASSEGISNQPQHF
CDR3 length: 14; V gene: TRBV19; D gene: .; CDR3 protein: CASSAGIGGETQYF
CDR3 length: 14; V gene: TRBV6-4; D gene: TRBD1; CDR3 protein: CASSDQGQGYGYTF
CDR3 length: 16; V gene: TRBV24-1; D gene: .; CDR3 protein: CATSQRLSSGANVLTF
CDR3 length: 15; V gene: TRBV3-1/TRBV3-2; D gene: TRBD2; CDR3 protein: CASSFTSGGTDTQYF
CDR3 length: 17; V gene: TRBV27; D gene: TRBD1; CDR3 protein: CASGHSQGGVANYGYTF
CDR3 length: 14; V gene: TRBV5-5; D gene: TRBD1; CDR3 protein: CASSFGTGAYEQYF
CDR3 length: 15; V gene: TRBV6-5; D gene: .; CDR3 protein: CASSPNIVAIRELFF
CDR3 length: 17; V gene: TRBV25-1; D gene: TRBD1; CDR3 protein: CASSRQGAVGLNTEAFF
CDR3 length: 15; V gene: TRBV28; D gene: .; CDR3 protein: CASKTGFLSGNTIYF
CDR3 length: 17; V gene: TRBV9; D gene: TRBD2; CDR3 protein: CASSQGAGASGANVLTF
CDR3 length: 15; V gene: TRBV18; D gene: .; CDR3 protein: CASSPLPPVGQPQHF
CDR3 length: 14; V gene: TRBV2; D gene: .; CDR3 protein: CASSAQLSGDAQHF
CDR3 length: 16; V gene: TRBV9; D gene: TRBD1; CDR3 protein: CASSVGAGGSNQPQHF
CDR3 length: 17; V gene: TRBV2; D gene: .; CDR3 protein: CASRGDGWGYGNQPQHF
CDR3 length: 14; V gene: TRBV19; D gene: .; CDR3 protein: CASSDGSSTDTQYF
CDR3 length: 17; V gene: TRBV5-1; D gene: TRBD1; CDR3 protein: CASSSSGQAFSGNTIYF
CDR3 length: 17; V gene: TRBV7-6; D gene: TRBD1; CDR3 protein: CASSLEGTTGLTDTQYF
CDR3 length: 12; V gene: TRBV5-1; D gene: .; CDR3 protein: CASSFGADTQYF
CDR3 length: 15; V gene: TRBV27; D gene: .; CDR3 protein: CASTPIKGADSPLHF